This T cell receptor beta chain was recovered during a study of cytomegalovirus exposure and HLA in healthy donors. Per germline, CDR1 LNHDA and CDR2 SQIVND (reference sequence). The CDR3 has 15 amino acids. Between the trimmed V and J ends, which lost 4 bases and 1 base, there was a span of 13 bases. 13 Jbeta primers and 60 Vbeta primers were used for the PCR. This table comes from immunoSEQ multiplex PCR, and its TCRdb copy is limited to in-frame clones, with some not included. Here the sample spans around 150,000 clones, just under 90% being singletons. This clone was picked up a small number of times.

This chain links TRBV19 with TRBJ1-1; maybe TRBD1 (6 bases). The TCR was taken from a woman aged 25 to 45 in good health and CMV-seronegative. Specimen: PBMCs. CDR3 in DNA: TGTGCCAGTAGTACACGACAGGCGGGGAACACTGAAGCTTTCTTT. This translates into CASSTRQAGNTEAFF.